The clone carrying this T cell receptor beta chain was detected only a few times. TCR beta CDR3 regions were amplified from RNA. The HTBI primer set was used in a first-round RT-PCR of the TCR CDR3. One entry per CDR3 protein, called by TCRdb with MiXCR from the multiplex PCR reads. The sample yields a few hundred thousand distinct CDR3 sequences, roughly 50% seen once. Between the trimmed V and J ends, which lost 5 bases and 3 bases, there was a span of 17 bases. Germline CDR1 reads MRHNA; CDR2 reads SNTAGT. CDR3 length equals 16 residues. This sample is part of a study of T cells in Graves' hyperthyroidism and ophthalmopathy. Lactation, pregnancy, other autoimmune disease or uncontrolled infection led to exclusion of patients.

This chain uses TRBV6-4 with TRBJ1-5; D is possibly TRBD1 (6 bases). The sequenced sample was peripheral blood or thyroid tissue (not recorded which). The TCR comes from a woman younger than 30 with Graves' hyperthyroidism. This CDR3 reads CASSLQGMKDNQPQHF. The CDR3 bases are TGTGCCAGCAGTCTTCAGGGGATGAAGGACAATCAGCCCCAGCATTTT.